The 23 T cell receptor beta chains presented below share a single source sample, sequenced in a study of T cell responses to AZD1222 COVID-19 vaccine. TCRdb's copy holds only in-frame clones and misses some; the assay was immunoSEQ multiplex PCR. The sample holds over 110,000 clones, roughly 90% seen once. The material sequenced was peripheral blood, taken 28 days after the second AZD1222 dose. The receptors shown here come from an adult who received the AZD1222 COVID-19 vaccine.

This sequence joins TRBV2 and TRBJ2-1, with D uncertain. Germline lookup yields CDR1 SNHLY and CDR2 FYNNEI. The CDR3 loop spans 13 amino acids. Trimming shortened V by 1 base and J by 3 bases, and 4 bases separated the two germline ends. This chain's CDR3 is CASSEEFYNEQFF. The DNA of the CDR3 is TGTGCCAGCAGTGAAGAGTTCTACAATGAGCAGTTCTTC.

The chain carries TRBV4-2 and TRBJ2-1; TRBD2 is a possible D gene (7 bases). Germline V gives CDR1 LGHNA, CDR2 YNFKEQ. Trimming cost V 1 base and J 9 bases, with 10 bases left between them. CDR3 size: 13 residues. The CDR3: CASSQVRGGEQFF. CDR3 DNA sequence: TGTGCCAGCAGCCAAGTAAGGGGGGGTGAGCAGTTCTTC.

This clone appeared a single time. The chain carries TRBV4-1 and TRBJ1-4; D remains unclear. This CDR3 has 18 residues. V was shortened by 0 bases and J by 7 bases, with 21 bases between the two germline ends. Per the germline V gene, CDR1 is MGHRA and CDR2 is YSYEKL. The CDR3 protein is CASSQDLGPGRLSEKLFF. Here the CDR3 DNA reads TGCGCCAGCAGCCAAGACCTTGGCCCGGGCCGCCTGAGTGAAAAACTGTTTTTT.

This clone showed up just once. V gene TRBV2 combines with J gene TRBJ2-3, with D uncertain. CDR1 and CDR2 from the germline V gene are SNHLY and FYNNEI. The CDR3 has 15 residues. The V gene lost 2 bases and the J gene lost 0 bases, with 9 bases spanning the gap. The CDR3 coding sequence is TGTGCCAGCAGTGAAAACCCCGCCAGCACAGATACGCAGTATTTT. Translating it yields CASSENPASTDTQYF.

This clone was detected only once. The V and J genes are TRBV11-2 and TRBJ2-7; the D is unclear. Germline V CDR1 and CDR2: SGHAT, FQNNGV. The CDR3 sequence is 14 residues long. V was cut by 5 bases and J by 0 bases, with 11 bases left in between. CDR3 in amino acids: CASSPGPVSYEQYF. Here the CDR3 DNA reads TGTGCCAGCAGCCCCGGGCCGGTCTCCTACGAGCAGTACTTC. The full variable domain, completed using reference TRBV11-2 and TRBJ2-7, is EAGVAQSPRYKIIEKRQSVAFWCNPISGHATLYWYQQILGQGPKLLIQFQNNGVVDDSQLPKDRFSAERLKGVDSTLKIQPAKLEDSAVYLCASSPGPVSYEQYFGPGTRLTVT.

The rearrangement links TRBV11-3 to TRBJ2-1, with D unclear. The CDR3 has 14 amino acids. V lost 0 bases to trimming and J lost 7 bases, with 10 bases between them. Germline assignment: CDR1 SGHNT and CDR2 YENEEA. The CDR3 DNA reads as TGTGCCAGCAGCTTAGATGTAGGACGGAATGAGCAGTTCTTC. Its translation is CASSLDVGRNEQFF.

CDR3 in DNA: TGTGCCAGCAGCTCCCAGACAGGGAGAGGAGAGACCCAGTACTTC. Amino acids: CASSSQTGRGETQYF. The chain uses TRBV7-2 and TRBJ2-5; TRBD1 agrees at 7 bases. The length of the CDR3 is 15 residues. J gave up 4 bases and V 4 bases, and 9 bases lay outside the gene matches. The germline gives CDR1 SGHTA, CDR2 FQGNSA.

The rearrangement joins TRBV3-1 (or the pseudogene TRBV3-2) to TRBJ1-1; 10 bases are a match to TRBD1. The V segment lost 5 bases and the J segment 4 bases; nucleotides outside the gene matches: 4. The CDR3 length is 14 residues. In germline, CDR1 is LGHDT, CDR2 YNNKEL (reference sequence). The CDR3 is CASSARDRGTEAFF. CDR3 nucleotides: TGTGCCAGCAGCGCCCGGGACAGGGGCACTGAAGCTTTCTTT.

J is TRBJ2-1 and V is TRBV4-2; TRBD2 agrees at 8 bases. CDR1 is LGHNA and CDR2 is YNFKEQ in the germline V gene. The CDR3 has 17 residues. V shed 5 bases and J 6 bases; nucleotides not matched to a gene: 15. CDR3 sequence (DNA): TGTGCCAGCAGCTCCCAGACAGCGGGAGTGGCGGTCAATGAGCAGTTCTTC. The encoded protein is CASSSQTAGVAVNEQFF.

This clone was seen just once. The chain is built from TRBV4-3 and TRBJ2-2, with D perhaps TRBD1 (6 bases). CDR1 is LGHNA, CDR2 YSLEER, per germline. The CDR3 is 13 residues long. The germline V and J ends were trimmed by 4 bases and 6 bases, with 9 bases remaining between them. The CDR3 DNA reads TGCGCCAGCAGCCCTTACAGGGCCGGGGAGCTGTTTTTT. This encodes CASSPYRAGELFF.

The chain uses TRBV5-1 and TRBJ2-2, with 13 bases identical to TRBD2. CDR1 SGHRS and CDR2 YFSETQ come from the germline V gene. The CDR3 is made up of 17 amino acids. V shed 4 bases and J 1 base; nucleotides not matched to a gene: 4. The CDR3 protein is CASSPGTSGENTGELFF. CDR3 in DNA: TGCGCCAGCAGCCCAGGGACTAGCGGGGAGAACACCGGGGAGCTGTTTTTT.

This sequence joins TRBV6-6 and TRBJ2-7; the D gene is possibly TRBD1 (6 bases). The CDR3 spans 13 residues. Germline V gene sequence: CDR1 MNHNY, CDR2 SVGAGI (reference sequence). Trimming took off 4 bases at V and 0 bases at J, with 7 bases between the two ends. The CDR3 DNA is TGTGCCAGCAGTTCACAGGGCTCCTACGAGCAGTACGTC. Translating gives CASSSQGSYEQYV.

The chain is built from TRBV5-5 and TRBJ1-3; D call uncertain. V gave up 1 base and J gave up 1 base, with 9 bases separating them. CDR1 and CDR2 (germline): SGHKS, YYEKEE (reference sequence). The CDR3 is 15 residues long. The CDR3 is CASSLYFSSGNTIYF. The CDR3 DNA is TGTGCCAGCAGCTTGTACTTCTCTTCTGGAAACACCATATATTTT.

The V call is TRBV28, the J call TRBJ1-5; D uncertain. Germline CDR1 is MDHEN and CDR2 is SYDVKM. The CDR3 totals 12 residues. V lost 5 bases and J lost 4, with 6 bases in between. This CDR3 reads CASSAGNQPQHF. The CDR3 DNA sequence: TGTGCCAGCAGTGCGGGGAATCAGCCCCAGCATTTT.

V usage is TRBV12-3 or TRBV12-4 and J usage is TRBJ2-7; TRBD2 might be the D (5 bases). This CDR3 is built from 12 residues. V was shortened by 11 bases and J by 0 bases, with 11 bases between the two germline ends. CDR3 DNA: TGTGCCTCCAAAGGGAGCTCCTACGAGCAGTACTTC. This gives the protein CASKGSSYEQYF.

The V call is TRBV7-2, the J call TRBJ1-2; D uncertain. The CDR3 spans 16 residues. Trimming took 1 base from V and 0 from J, leaving 12 bases between them. Germline values: CDR1 SGHTA, CDR2 FQGNSA. CDR3 protein: CASSLGSSRSNYGYTF. The CDR3 DNA is TGTGCCAGCAGCTTAGGATCATCAAGATCTAACTATGGCTACACCTTC.

This chain links TRBV28 with TRBJ1-6, with 7 bases that match TRBD1. The CDR3 is made up of 19 amino acids. Looked up from germline, CDR1 is MDHEN and CDR2 is SYDVKM. V lost 5 bases to trimming and J lost 0 bases; unmatched junction nucleotides: 13. The CDR3, as DNA: TGTGCCAGCAGTCCTAGGCCGGGACAGAGCGGCTCCTATAATTCACCCCTCCACTTT. Translating gives CASSPRPGQSGSYNSPLHF.

The rearrangement uses TRBV7-9 and TRBJ1-1; a possible D gene is TRBD1 (6 bases). Germline lookup yields CDR1 SEHNR and CDR2 FQNEAQ (reference sequence). V was pared by 2 bases and J by 1 base, with 14 bases between. The CDR3 has 16 residues. For the CDR3, the DNA is TGTGCCAGCAGCTTACGGGGGGCCGGAGGGAACACTGAAGCTTTCTTT. This translates into CASSLRGAGGNTEAFF.

V gene TRBV5-1 combines with J gene TRBJ1-2; TRBD1 agrees at 8 bases. This CDR3 has 15 residues. V was clipped by 4 bases and J by 2 bases; unmatched bases: 7. Germline CDR1 reads SGHRS; CDR2 reads YFSETQ. CDR3 nucleotide sequence: TGCGCCAGCAGCCTCCGGACAGGGACCAACTATGGCTACACCTTC. Translated, it gives CASSLRTGTNYGYTF.

The rearrangement joins TRBV11-2 to TRBJ2-7; no definite D call. Germline CDR1 reads SGHAT; CDR2 reads FQNNGV. Trimming removed 2 bases at V and 0 bases at J, with 8 bases between. This CDR3 contains 14 residues. The CDR3 spells CASSLSGASYEQYF. The CDR3 DNA sequence: TGTGCCAGCAGCTTATCCGGCGCCTCCTACGAGCAGTACTTC.

This clone was observed once. The chain links TRBV5-1 to TRBJ1-6; possible D gene TRBD1, 6 bases. This CDR3 is 15 amino acids long. Trimming cost V 2 bases and J 6 bases, with 12 bases left between them. Per germline, CDR1 SGHRS and CDR2 YFSETQ. CDR3 in amino acids: CASSFQTGLNSPLHF. The CDR3 nucleotides read TGCGCCAGCAGCTTCCAGACAGGACTTAATTCACCCCTCCACTTT. Full variable domain (outside the CDR3, taken from reference TRBV5-1 and TRBJ1-6): KAGVTQTPRYLIKTRGQQVTLSCSPISGHRSVSWYQQTPGQGLQFLFEYFSETQRNKGNFPGRFSGRQFSNSRSEMNVSTLELGDSALYLCASSFQTGLNSPLHFGNGTRLTVT.

The chain combines TRBV9 with TRBJ1-5; a weak D match, TRBD1 (6 bases). Germline values: CDR1 SGDLS, CDR2 YYNGEE. CDR3 length: 15 amino acids. Trimming pared 0 bases from V and 6 bases from J, leaving 13 bases between. CDR3 in amino acids: CASSVGTEIGQPQHF. The CDR3 DNA is TGTGCCAGCAGCGTAGGGACAGAAATCGGTCAGCCCCAGCATTTT. The entire variable domain, with the rest obtained from reference TRBV9 and TRBJ1-5, is as follows: DSGVTQTPKHLITATGQRVTLRCSPRSGDLSVYWYQQSLDQGLQFLIQYYNGEERAKGNILERFSAQQFPDLHSELNLSSLELGDSALYFCASSVGTEIGQPQHFGDGTRLSIL.

The rearrangement joins TRBV9 to TRBJ2-1; TRBD2 matches at 9 bases. CDR1 is SGDLS, CDR2 YYNGEE, per germline. The CDR3 has 16 residues. V was clipped by 0 bases and J by 7 bases; unmatched bases: 8. The CDR3 bases are TGTGCCAGCAGCGTAGTATCTGGCGGGGGGGCTAATGAGCAGTTCTTC. Protein sequence: CASSVVSGGGANEQFF.